This T cell receptor beta chain was captured by sequencing in a study of T cell responses to AZD1222 COVID-19 vaccine. General observations from the study: Donors, mostly white British, included more females; clonal diversity was possibly underestimated.

Comment on this clone: The antigen is undetermined.

Looked up from germline, CDR1 is WNHNN and CDR2 is SYGVQD (reference sequence). This CDR3 has 16 residues. Trimming at V came to 4 bases and at J to 4 bases, leaving 10 bases not matched to a gene. The method was immunoSEQ multiplex PCR; TCRdb's version includes in-frame clones alone and lacks a portion of them. Seen here are under 70,000 clones, 80% to 90% observed once, and the top ten hold 14%. This clonotype originated in an adult who received the AZD1222 COVID-19 vaccine. The rearrangement joins TRBV10-1 to TRBJ2-1; 7 bases are a match to TRBD1. Here the sequenced sample was peripheral blood, taken 28 days after the second AZD1222 dose. In DNA, the CDR3 is TGCGCCAGCAGTGGGACAGGCCGGAGTTCATACAATGAGCAGTTCTTC. This translates into CASSGTGRSSYNEQFF.